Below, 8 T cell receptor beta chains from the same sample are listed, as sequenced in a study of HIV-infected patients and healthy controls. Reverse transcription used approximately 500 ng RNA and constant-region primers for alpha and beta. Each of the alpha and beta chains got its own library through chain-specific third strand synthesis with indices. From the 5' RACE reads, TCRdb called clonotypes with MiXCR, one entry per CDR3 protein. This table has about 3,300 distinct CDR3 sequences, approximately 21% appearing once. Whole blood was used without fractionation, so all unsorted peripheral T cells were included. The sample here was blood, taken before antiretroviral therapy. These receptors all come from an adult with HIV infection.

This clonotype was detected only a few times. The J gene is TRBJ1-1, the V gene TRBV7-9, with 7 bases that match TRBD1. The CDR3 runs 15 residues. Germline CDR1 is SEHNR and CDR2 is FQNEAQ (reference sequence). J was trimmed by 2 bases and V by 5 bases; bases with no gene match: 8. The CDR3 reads CASSPRTGFNTEAFF. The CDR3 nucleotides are TGTGCCAGCAGCCCCCGGACAGGATTCAACACTGAAGCTTTCTTT.

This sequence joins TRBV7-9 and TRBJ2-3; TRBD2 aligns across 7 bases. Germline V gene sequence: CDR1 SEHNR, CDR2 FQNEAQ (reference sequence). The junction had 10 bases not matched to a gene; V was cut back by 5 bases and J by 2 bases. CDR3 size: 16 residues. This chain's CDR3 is CASSPQRRGNTDTQYF. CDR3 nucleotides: TGTGCCAGCAGCCCCCAGAGGCGGGGGAACACAGATACGCAGTATTTT.

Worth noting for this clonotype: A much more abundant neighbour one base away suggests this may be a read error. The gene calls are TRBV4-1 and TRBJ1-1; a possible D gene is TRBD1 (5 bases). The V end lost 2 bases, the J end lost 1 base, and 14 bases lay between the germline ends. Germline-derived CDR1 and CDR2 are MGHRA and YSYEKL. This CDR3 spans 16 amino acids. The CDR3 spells CASSQWAQRGNTEAFF. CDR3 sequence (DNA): TGCGCCAGCAGCCAATGGGCCCAGAGGGGGAACACTGAAGCTTTCTTT.

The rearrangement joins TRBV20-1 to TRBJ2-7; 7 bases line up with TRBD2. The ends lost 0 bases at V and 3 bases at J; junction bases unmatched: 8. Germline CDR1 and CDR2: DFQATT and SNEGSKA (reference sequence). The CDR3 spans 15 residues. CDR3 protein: CSARDRGIAGYEQYF. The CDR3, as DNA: TGCAGTGCTAGAGATCGAGGGATAGCGGGCTACGAGCAGTACTTC.

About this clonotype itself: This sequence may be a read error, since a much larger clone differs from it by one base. CDR3 loop: CASSLGLAVDNYEQYF. The CDR3 coding sequence is TGTGCCAGCAGCCTGGGACTAGCGGTGGATAACTACGAGCAGTACTTC. The chain couples TRBV7-6 to TRBJ2-7, with 11 bases matching TRBD2. V trimming: 5 bases; J trimming: 3 bases; junction bases outside the gene matches: 9. CDR1 SGHVS and CDR2 FNYEAQ come from the germline V gene. There are 16 residues in the CDR3.

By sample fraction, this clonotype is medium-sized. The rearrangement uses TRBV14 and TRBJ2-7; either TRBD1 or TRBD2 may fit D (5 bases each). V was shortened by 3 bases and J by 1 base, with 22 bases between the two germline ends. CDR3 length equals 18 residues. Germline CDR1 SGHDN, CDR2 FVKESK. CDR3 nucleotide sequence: TGTGCCAGCAGCCAGGTTACCGGGCCCTTCGAGGGGTCCTACGAGCAGTACTTC. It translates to CASSQVTGPFEGSYEQYF.

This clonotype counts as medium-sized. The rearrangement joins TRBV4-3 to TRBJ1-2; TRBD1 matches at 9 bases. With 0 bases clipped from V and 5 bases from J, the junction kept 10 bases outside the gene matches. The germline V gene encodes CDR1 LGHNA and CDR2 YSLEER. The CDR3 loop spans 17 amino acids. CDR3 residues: CASSQDWDRDRVYGYTF. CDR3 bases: TGCGCCAGCAGCCAAGATTGGGACCGGGACAGGGTGTATGGCTACACCTTC.

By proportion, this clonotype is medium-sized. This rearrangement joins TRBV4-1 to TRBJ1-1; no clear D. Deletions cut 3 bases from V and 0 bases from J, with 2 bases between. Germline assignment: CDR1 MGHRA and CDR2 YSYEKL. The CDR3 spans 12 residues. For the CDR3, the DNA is TGCGCCAGCAGCCACGTGAACACTGAAGCTTTCTTT. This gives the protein CASSHVNTEAFF.